This note documents a single T cell receptor beta chain sequence. Its antigen is not yet known. No base-level quality is on record; no much larger clone is a single base apart. These data originate in a study of control samples from healthy donors and cancer patients (dated by TCRdb to 2020 to 2022). V and J are truncated by 6 bases and 5 bases respectively, leaving an intervening sequence of 13 bases. Via the germline V gene, CDR1 is MDHEN and CDR2 SYDVKM. The CDR3 runs 13 residues from the cysteine to the phenylalanine. The read is trimmed to its CDR3 DNA, 39 bases read in frame from base 1. Libraries were built with the immunoSEQ multiplex PCR assay. In TCRdb, the immuneACCESS table is reduced to in-frame sequences with V and J assigned. These tables do not hold every clone; where another copy was compared, an unresolved V gene accounts for under half, and the others remain unexplained. The sample table records 130,000 or so clones; 90% of these occur just once. The ten largest account for 2% to 3% of the sample.

The sample comprised blood. The sequence was collected from a man between 40 and 49 years old in good health. The sequence is built from TRBV28 and TRBJ1-1; confidence is insufficient to name the D gene. The sequence in DNA is TGTGCCAGCAGCCGATATAAAGGAACTGAAGCTTTCTTT. The translation is CASSRYKGTEAFF.